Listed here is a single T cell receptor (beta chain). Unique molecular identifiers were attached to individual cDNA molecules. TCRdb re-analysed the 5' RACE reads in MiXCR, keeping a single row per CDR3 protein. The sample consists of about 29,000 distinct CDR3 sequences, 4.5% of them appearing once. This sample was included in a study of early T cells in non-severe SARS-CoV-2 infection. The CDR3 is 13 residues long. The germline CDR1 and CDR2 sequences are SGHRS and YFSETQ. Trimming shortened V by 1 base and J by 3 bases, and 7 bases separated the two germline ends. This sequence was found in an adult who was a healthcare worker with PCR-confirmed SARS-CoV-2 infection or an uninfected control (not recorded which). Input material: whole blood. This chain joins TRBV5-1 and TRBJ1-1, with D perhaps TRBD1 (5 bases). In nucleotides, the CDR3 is TGCGCCAGCAGCTTGCGGGGGGACACTGAAGCTTTCTTT. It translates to CASSLRGDTEAFF.